These T cell receptor beta chains were read from a single sample in a study of cytomegalovirus exposure and HLA in healthy donors. Clones were read by immunoSEQ multiplex PCR, and TCRdb kept only the in-frame ones, dropping some. Among 110,000 to 150,000 clones listed, roughly 80% were seen once. The sequenced sample was PBMCs. Receptors originate from a woman in her thirties or forties in good health and CMV-seropositive. CDR3s include the opening cysteine and the closing phenylalanine or tryptophan. The order of the fields is V gene, CDR3 length, J gene, CDR3 protein.

>TRBV9|14|TRBJ2-7
CASSVAGGQDEQYF
>TRBV14|12|-
CASSQGLYEQYF
>TRBV2|13|TRBJ2-3
CASSEGGTDTQYF
>TRBV4-1|16|TRBJ2-5
CASSQVPGLAEETQYF
>TRBV9|15|TRBJ2-2
CASSPGLAGNGELFF
>TRBV5-4|13|TRBJ1-2
CASSVSGDYGYTF
>TRBV28|12|TRBJ1-5
CASSTGRDTQHF
>TRBV5-6|13|TRBJ1-3
CASSIYSGNTIYF
>TRBV2|14|TRBJ2-3
CASSDNRLTDTQYF
>TRBV28|17|TRBJ2-1
CASSSLRVGGSYNEQFF
>TRBV6-5|13|TRBJ1-2
CASHRGGNYGYTF
>TRBV27|15|TRBJ1-1
CASSLNDRVNTEAFF
>TRBV28|17|TRBJ1-5
CASTFLPSQGSNQPQHF
>TRBV28|12|TRBJ1-5
CATQESNQPQHF
>TRBV5-4|15|TRBJ2-7
CASSLGIGSIYEQYF
>TRBV27|14|TRBJ1-2
CASSFRTGNYGYTF
>TRBV28|13|TRBJ2-7
CASRRDRVVEQYF
>TRBV27|14|TRBJ2-1
CASSLVGAYNEQFF
>TRBV28|15|TRBJ2-7
CASSPSRGRSYEQYF
>TRBV2|16|TRBJ2-5
CASKGGSSGDQETQYF
>TRBV18|15|TRBJ2-7
CASSPPGLAGNEQYF
>TRBV27|14|TRBJ2-3
CASSFGGGRDTQYF
>TRBV7-3|15|TRBJ2-1
CASSPGLASDNEQFF
>TRBV7-9|15|TRBJ1-1
CASSGRDSSNTEAFF
>TRBV19|18|TRBJ2-3
CASSTALSGLGGLVTQYF
>TRBV5-6|15|TRBJ1-2
CASSSPGQGDYGYTF
>TRBV5-8|15|TRBJ1-1
CASSLNLRENTEAFF
>TRBV27|12|TRBJ1-2
CASSFRGSGYTF
>TRBV27|16|TRBJ1-1
CASSLRTGGLNTEAFF
>TRBV30|15|TRBJ2-7
CAWRPRDRSSYEQYF
>TRBV10-3|18|TRBJ1-3
CAISESLWPRQVGNTIYF
>TRBV7-3|14|TRBJ1-1
CASSLEPGRPEAFF
>TRBV29-1|8|TRBJ1-2
CSPDGYTF
>TRBV19|14|TRBJ1-6
CASSLSPREFTLHF
>TRBV7-9|16|TRBJ2-2
CASSPSGRANTGELFF
>TRBV2|14|TRBJ1-6
CAKEGTEPNSPLHF
>TRBV11-2|15|TRBJ1-2
CASSLTGGGNYGYTF